What follows are 19 T cell receptor beta chains derived from one specimen sequenced in a study of a mutant IDH1 vaccine in newly diagnosed glioma. The method was immunoSEQ multiplex PCR; TCRdb's version includes in-frame clones alone and lacks a portion of them. The repertoire includes about 46,000 clones, approximately 92% of them detected once, and 2% to 2.5% sits in the top ten. The antigens of these receptors remain unknown. Time point here: week 35, safety follow-up. In every dose of vaccine, 300 ug of mutant IDH1 20-mer peptide was given alongside topical imiquimod. The input for sequencing was PBMCs, taken from a glioma patient whose treatment included an IDH1 peptide vaccine. The receptors originated from a man aged 50 or older with glioma.

The table lists this clone with a count of one. The V and J genes are TRBV6-5 and TRBJ1-5; D gene unclear. Trimming pared 0 bases from V and 1 base from J, leaving 10 bases between. The germline V gene encodes CDR1 MNHEY and CDR2 SVGAGI. The CDR3 extends over 16 amino acids. The CDR3 coding sequence is TGTGCCAGCAGTTACTCGAGCCCGGCGAGCAATCAGCCCCAGCATTTT. Its translation is CASSYSSPASNQPQHF.

The chain is built from TRBV7-8 and TRBJ2-7; tentatively, D is TRBD1 or TRBD2 (5 bases each). V lost 1 base to trimming and J lost 2 bases, with 15 bases between them. CDR1 and CDR2 (germline): SGHVS, FQNEAQ. The CDR3 is 16 amino acids. The CDR3 loop is CASSLGFGDLAYEQYF. CDR3 sequence (DNA): TGTGCCAGCAGCTTAGGTTTTGGGGACCTTGCCTACGAGCAGTACTTC. The variable domain in full, completed from reference TRBV7-8 and TRBJ2-7, reads GAGVSQSPRYKVAKRGQDVALRCDPISGHVSLFWYQQALGQGPEFLTYFQNEAQLDKSGLPSDRFFAERPEGSVSTLKIQRTQQEDSAVYLCASSLGFGDLAYEQYFGPGTRLTVT.

This chain links TRBV7-6 with TRBJ2-5, with D perhaps matching TRBD1 (6 bases). V lost 2 bases to trimming and J lost 1 base, with 11 bases between them. Germline CDR1 reads SGHVS; CDR2 reads FNYEAQ. The CDR3 is 15 residues long. CDR3 nucleotides: TGTGCCAGCAGCTTATTTACAGGGTCCCAAGAGACCCAGTACTTC. Translation: CASSLFTGSQETQYF.

The genes are TRBV28 and TRBJ2-2, with D unresolved. CDR3 size: 13 residues. Germline V gene lookup returns CDR1 MDHEN and CDR2 SYDVKM. The V and J ends lost 5 bases and 2 bases respectively, with 6 bases between them. The CDR3 DNA is TGTGCCAGCAGTCACCCCAACACCGGGGAGCTGTTTTTT. It specifies CASSHPNTGELFF. The variable domain in full, with the rest retrieved from reference TRBV28 and TRBJ2-2, is DVKVTQSSRYLVKRTGEKVFLECVQDMDHENMFWYRQDPGLGLRLIYFSYDVKMKEKGDIPEGYSVSREKKERFSLILESASTNQTSMYLCASSHPNTGELFFGEGSRLTVL.

The chain has TRBV4-1 and TRBJ2-5; D is undetermined. This CDR3 is 14 amino acids long. CDR1 and CDR2 from the germline V gene are MGHRA and YSYEKL. The ends were cut back, 1 base at V and 1 base at J, with 7 bases in the middle. The DNA for the CDR3 is TGCGCCAGCAGCCAAGGATCTAGCCAAGAGACCCAGTACTTC. Protein: CASSQGSSQETQYF.

This sequence joins TRBV9 and TRBJ2-3, with 8 bases aligning to TRBD2. Germline V lookup: CDR1 SGDLS, CDR2 YYNGEE. The CDR3 runs to 14 residues. Germline trimming cut 4 bases from V and 11 bases from J; bases unmatched to any gene: 12. The CDR3 sequence is CASSPSGGGHGQYF. The CDR3 nucleotides read TGTGCCAGCAGCCCCAGCGGGGGAGGCCATGGGCAGTATTTT.

The rearrangement uses TRBV9 and TRBJ2-2; TRBD2 agrees at 7 bases. Germline V lookup: CDR1 SGDLS, CDR2 YYNGEE. The junction had 1 base not matched to a gene; V was cut back by 0 bases and J by 5 bases. The CDR3 extends over 14 amino acids. CDR3 nucleotides: TGTGCCAGCAGCGTAGCGGGGGGAACCGGGGAGCTGTTTTTT. Translating it yields CASSVAGGTGELFF.

In this sample, this clone turned up once. The chain couples TRBV27 to TRBJ2-7, with D maybe TRBD2 (5 bases). CDR3 size: 15 residues. Trimming took 7 bases from V and 0 from J, leaving 16 bases between them. CDR1 is MNHEY and CDR2 is SMNVEV in the germline V gene (reference sequence). The CDR3 loop is CASIGVLAGSYEQYF. The CDR3 nucleotides read TGTGCCAGCATCGGTGTGCTAGCAGGCTCCTACGAGCAGTACTTC.

V and J are TRBV2 and TRBJ2-7; 12 bases are a match to TRBD1. V lost 6 bases, J lost 4 bases, and 4 bases stayed unmatched. Germline assignment: CDR1 SNHLY and CDR2 FYNNEI. This CDR3 is built from 14 residues. CDR3 sequence: CASRGTGGRYEQYF. The CDR3 bases are TGTGCCAGCAGAGGGACAGGGGGCCGGTACGAGCAGTACTTC.

This clone has a single count. The chain links TRBV4-3 to TRBJ2-3; 8 nucleotides agree with TRBD2. CDR3 length: 16 amino acids. Looked up from germline, CDR1 is LGHNA and CDR2 is YSLEER. Trimming took 6 bases from V and 3 from J; bases not matched to a gene: 11. The CDR3 loop is CASSQQSGTRTDTQYF. The DNA for the CDR3 is TGCGCCAGCAGTCAACAGTCCGGGACTAGGACAGATACGCAGTATTTT.

The chain has TRBV5-1 and TRBJ2-1; 9 bases match TRBD1. J lost 10 bases, V lost 1 base, and 12 bases had no gene match. The V gene's germline CDR1 is SGHRS and CDR2 YFSETQ. The CDR3 length is 16 residues. The CDR3 protein is CASSLLGTGRTKEQFF. The CDR3 DNA is TGCGCCAGCAGCTTGTTAGGGACAGGGAGGACTAAGGAGCAGTTCTTC.

V is TRBV25-1 and J is TRBJ1-6, with 7 bases aligning to TRBD1. The V gene end was trimmed by 7 bases and the J gene end by 8 bases; junction bases not matched to a gene: 8. This CDR3 spans 14 amino acids. The germline gives CDR1 MGHDK, CDR2 SYGVNS. The CDR3, as DNA: TGTGCCAGCACCGAGGGGGCACGAGATTCACCCCTCCACTTT. This sequence encodes CASTEGARDSPLHF.

The chain carries TRBV4-2 and TRBJ1-5, with 8 nucleotides matching TRBD1. CDR1 is LGHNA, CDR2 YNFKEQ, per germline. The CDR3 loop spans 19 amino acids. V was clipped by 4 bases and J by 0 bases; unmatched bases: 14. This CDR3 reads CASSRAPRGPRYSNQPQHF. CDR3 coding DNA: TGTGCCAGCAGCCGCGCCCCCAGGGGGCCCCGTTATAGCAATCAGCCCCAGCATTTT.

A remark on this clone: The sample carries other DNA sequences with the same CDR3. The V gene is TRBV5-1, the J gene TRBJ2-2; D is unclear. Deletions cut 0 bases from V and 2 bases from J, with 2 bases between. The CDR3 length is 13 residues. The V gene's germline CDR1 is SGHRS and CDR2 YFSETQ. The CDR3 loop reads CASSLDNTGELFF. In DNA, the CDR3 is TGCGCCAGCAGCTTGGATAACACCGGGGAGCTGTTTTTT.

The chain carries TRBV6-6 and TRBJ2-7; D is perhaps TRBD2 (5 bases). With 0 bases removed from V and 5 bases from J, the gap between germline ends came to 8 bases. The CDR3 sequence is 13 residues long. Germline assignment: CDR1 MNHNY and CDR2 SVGAGI (reference sequence). The CDR3 is CASSYSSGNEQYF. The CDR3 DNA sequence: TGTGCCAGCAGTTACTCGTCGGGGAACGAGCAGTACTTC.

V usage is TRBV7-2 and J usage is TRBJ1-1; weak D call: TRBD1 (5 bases). The V gene lost 5 bases and the J gene lost 1 base, with 11 bases spanning the gap. Germline CDR1 is SGHTA and CDR2 is FQGNSA. There are 14 residues in the CDR3. The CDR3 region has the DNA TGTGCCAGCAGCCCTCAGGGTGGGAACACTGAAGCTTTCTTT. It is translated as CASSPQGGNTEAFF.

V usage is TRBV11-3 and J usage is TRBJ2-7; 12 bases map to TRBD2. The CDR3 covers 15 residues. Germline lookup yields CDR1 SGHNT and CDR2 YENEEA. V dropped 10 bases and J dropped 0; count of bases not matched to a gene: 7. CDR3 sequence: CAIEGTSGLSYEQYF. The DNA for the CDR3 is TGTGCCATCGAGGGGACTAGCGGGCTCTCCTACGAGCAGTACTTC.

This chain connects TRBV12-5 to TRBJ1-2; 10 bases agree with TRBD1. The CDR3 runs 16 residues. Germline trimming cut 0 bases from V and 8 bases from J; bases unmatched to any gene: 9. The germline V gene encodes CDR1 LGHNT and CDR2 FRNRAP. The CDR3 here is CASGLVRGTGEGGYTF. The CDR3 DNA follows: TGTGCTAGTGGTTTGGTACGGGGGACAGGGGAAGGAGGCTACACCTTC.

This sequence joins TRBV4-3 and TRBJ2-7; D remains unclear. V lost 2 bases to trimming and J lost 6 bases, with 14 bases between them. This CDR3 region has 14 residues. Germline lookup yields CDR1 LGHNA and CDR2 YSLEER. CDR3 sequence: CASSQSPGYGEQYF. The CDR3 coding sequence is TGCGCCAGCAGCCAATCACCCGGGTATGGCGAGCAGTACTTC.